This note documents a single TCR beta chain sequence. Its antigen is unknown. The entry originates in a study of T cell responses to AZD1222 COVID-19 vaccine. Trimming removed 5 bases at V and 3 bases at J, with 13 bases between. The CDR3 has 14 residues. Germline V gives CDR1 SGHTA, CDR2 FQGNSA. Study-wide results and limits: Sampled repertoires all dated from after the peak T cell response. Baseline testing showed seropositivity in only a handful of AZD1222 recipients.

Sequencing was performed with immunoSEQ multiplex PCR; in TCRdb, only in-frame clones are kept and a portion is missing. This sample has roughly 100,000 clones, with approximately 89% found just once. This chain links TRBV7-2 with TRBJ1-2; tentative D call: TRBD1 (6 bases). Source: peripheral blood, taken on day 0 of AZD1222 vaccination. The sequence came from an adult in good health. The CDR3 DNA follows: TGTGCCAGCAGCCCCCCCGGGGGCTACTATGGCTACACCTTC. This gives the protein CASSPPGGYYGYTF.